One sample yielded the 30 T cell receptor beta chains listed below, sequenced in a study of breast tumors, draining lymph nodes, adjacent tissues. In TCRdb, the multiplex PCR reads were re-called with MiXCR into one record per CDR3 protein. The top ten clones hold about 4.3% of a sample with 200,000 or so distinct CDR3 sequences, approximately 33% of them seen once. Breast cancer patients provided tissue from their axillary draining lymph nodes. The sequencing sample was made of axillary lymph node tissue. The receptors come from a female donor with breast cancer. Some clones in this sample may be carry-over from other donors' samples.

This clonotype was seen many times. V is TRBV19 and J is TRBJ2-1; a possible D gene is TRBD1 (5 bases). V lost 7 bases to trimming and J lost 2 bases, with 15 bases between them. The CDR3 consists of 15 residues. Germline V gives CDR1 LNHDA, CDR2 SQIVND (reference sequence). CDR3 amino acids: CASTLGGATYNEQFF. The CDR3 DNA sequence: TGTGCCAGTACCCTTGGTGGGGCGACCTACAATGAGCAGTTCTTC.

V gene TRBV5-6 combines with J gene TRBJ1-1, with D possibly matching TRBD1 (6 bases). The germline V gene has CDR1 SGHDT and CDR2 YYEEEE. CDR3 size: 15 residues. The V end lost 7 bases, the J end lost 1 base, and 17 bases lay between the germline ends. The CDR3 sequence is CASHLVGGANTEAFF. CDR3 in DNA: TGTGCCAGCCACCTGGTGGGGGGGGCGAACACTGAAGCTTTCTTT.

The chain carries TRBV19 and TRBJ1-4; D not certain. The CDR3 is made up of 14 amino acids. Germline lookup yields CDR1 LNHDA and CDR2 SQIVND (reference sequence). V lost 3 bases and J lost 6, with 11 bases in between. CDR3 sequence (DNA): TGTGCCAGTAGTATCGGGCCTGGGTATGAAAAACTGTTTTTT. Amino acids: CASSIGPGYEKLFF.

Points on this clonotype: The conserved final phenylalanine or tryptophan is absent from the CDR3, which likely points to a read error. It is unclear where the CDR3 begins or ends on the DNA, so no DNA is shown, and the CDR3 is as TCRdb lists it. The chain has TRBV5-1 and TRBJ2-2. Inclusive of both ends, the CDR3 amounts to 14 amino acids. Germline values: CDR1 SGHRS, CDR2 YFSETQ. The CDR3 here is CASSATGNTGELCA.

The count of this clonotype is one. A read error may be the cause here, since a much bigger clone is one base away. The chain has TRBV6-5 and TRBJ2-3; 10 bases agree with TRBD2. CDR1 is MNHEY and CDR2 is SVGAGI in the germline V gene. This CDR3 is 16 amino acids long. The CDR3 coding sequence is TGTGCCAGCAGCCCCGGGCAGCGGGGGGGCACAGGTACGCAGTATTTT. It specifies CASSPGQRGGTGTQYF.

This clonotype was seen repeatedly, ten times or more. V gene TRBV18 combines with J gene TRBJ2-1, with D possibly being TRBD1 (5 bases). CDR1 and CDR2 (germline): KGHSH, LQKENI. Trimming removed 6 bases from V and 5 bases from J, with 17 bases in between. The CDR3 runs 15 residues. The CDR3 DNA reads as TGTGCCAGCTCTCCCGGGTTAAGCAGGGACAATGAGCAGTTCTTC. This encodes CASSPGLSRDNEQFF.

This clonotype was seen at least ten times. This sequence joins TRBV30 and TRBJ2-7, with D uncertain. V lost 8 bases and J lost 5, with 16 bases in between. This CDR3 is 12 amino acids long. Germline CDR1 reads GTSNPN; CDR2 reads SVGIG (reference sequence). The CDR3 sequence is CAGARSGDEQYF. The CDR3 nucleotides read TGTGCCGGAGCTCGCTCAGGAGACGAGCAGTACTTC.

This chain connects TRBV20-1 to TRBJ1-1; D gene unclear. The CDR3 consists of 12 residues. V lost 3 bases and J lost 3, with 8 bases in between. Germline-derived CDR1 and CDR2 are DFQATT and SNEGSKA (reference sequence). The CDR3 loop reads CSASDVHTEAFF. Here the CDR3 DNA reads TGCAGTGCTAGCGACGTACACACTGAAGCTTTCTTT.

The gene calls are TRBV20-1 and TRBJ1-1, with 7 nucleotides matching TRBD1. V lost 5 bases, J lost 3 bases, and 6 bases stayed unmatched. Germline V gives CDR1 DFQATT, CDR2 SNEGSKA (reference sequence). The CDR3 covers 13 residues. The CDR3 loop is CSALIGTDTEAFF. The CDR3 DNA follows: TGCAGTGCTCTCATCGGGACAGACACTGAAGCTTTCTTT.

The sample holds one count of this clonotype. This chain joins TRBV20-1 and TRBJ2-1, with a weak D call TRBD2 (6 bases). The V and J ends lost 2 bases and 8 bases respectively, with 16 bases between them. The V gene's germline CDR1 is DFQATT and CDR2 SNEGSKA (reference sequence). CDR3 length: 14 residues. Here the CDR3 reads CSARKCLGEDEQFF. CDR3 bases: TGCAGTGCTAGAAAATGCTTAGGGGAGGATGAGCAGTTCTTC.

This clonotype was observed at least ten times. The rearrangement joins TRBV4-1 to TRBJ2-7; D is unresolved. The germline gives CDR1 MGHRA, CDR2 YSYEKL. Trimming took off 1 base at V and 3 bases at J, with 10 bases between the two ends. The CDR3 is made up of 14 amino acids. In nucleotides, the CDR3 is TGCGCCAGCAGCCAAGCGGTACCCCTCTACGAGCAGTACTTC. Its translation is CASSQAVPLYEQYF.

This chain connects TRBV2 to TRBJ2-1; 10 nucleotides agree with TRBD1. The CDR3 is 16 amino acids. Germline V CDR1 and CDR2: SNHLY, FYNNEI. Losses at the gene ends were 4 bases for V and 7 bases for J; bases not matched to a gene: 10. CDR3 loop: CASSGGQPGQGNEQFF. DNA of the CDR3: TGTGCCAGCAGTGGTGGACAGCCGGGACAGGGGAATGAGCAGTTCTTC.

In regard to this clonotype: This may be a read error, as it is one base from a much larger clone. J is TRBJ2-5 and V is TRBV12-3 or TRBV12-4, with 9 nucleotides matching TRBD2. After removal of 3 bases from V and 5 bases from J, the junction contained 10 bases not matched to a gene. The CDR3 has 16 amino acids. This CDR3 reads CASSFVGGRVGETQYF. CDR3 coding DNA: TGTGCCAGCAGTTTCGTAGGCGGGAGGGTAGGTGAGACCCAGTACTTC.

This chain links TRBV5-1 with TRBJ2-1; perhaps TRBD1 as D (6 bases). Trimming pared 7 bases from V and 8 bases from J, leaving 16 bases between. The CDR3 is made up of 13 amino acids. Germline values: CDR1 SGHRS, CDR2 YFSETQ. The CDR3 coding sequence is TGCGCCAGCTCCGGGACACCCCGGGATGAGCAGTTCTTC. It encodes CASSGTPRDEQFF.

This clonotype appeared a few times. A clone one base away is much larger, so this may be a read error. V usage is TRBV20-1 and J usage is TRBJ2-7, with a weak D call TRBD1 (5 bases). CDR1 DFQATT and CDR2 SNEGSKA come from the germline V gene (reference sequence). This CDR3 has 14 amino acids. The ends were cut back, 1 base at V and 6 bases at J, with 16 bases in the middle. The CDR3 bases are TGCAGTGCTAGAGGGCTAGGGGTTGCCTCCGAGCAGTACTTC. Translation: CSARGLGVASEQYF.

The J gene is TRBJ2-5, the V gene TRBV2; TRBD2 agrees at 9 bases. Per germline, CDR1 SNHLY and CDR2 FYNNEI. V was pared by 4 bases and J by 6 bases, with 9 bases of the junction left unmatched. The length of the CDR3 is 15 residues. The CDR3 reads CASSARSGSWQTQYF. DNA of the CDR3: TGTGCCAGCAGTGCTCGTAGCGGGAGCTGGCAGACCCAGTACTTC.

This clonotype occurred many times. The chain is built from TRBV7-6 and TRBJ2-3, with 7 bases matching TRBD1. This CDR3 has 16 amino acids. Germline V gene sequence: CDR1 SGHVS, CDR2 FNYEAQ. J was trimmed by 4 bases and V by 2 bases; bases with no gene match: 9. CDR3: CASSLRQGVLPDTQYF. DNA of the CDR3: TGTGCCAGCAGCTTACGTCAGGGGGTTTTGCCAGATACGCAGTATTTT.

This clonotype has only a few counts. A much more abundant neighbour one base away suggests this may be a read error. The CDR3 loop reads CASSQDRGSSYEQHF. CDR3 nucleotides: TGTGCCAGCAGCCAGGACAGGGGGAGCTCCTACGAGCAGCACTTC. This chain uses TRBV7-9 with TRBJ2-7; 10 bases match TRBD1. Germline values: CDR1 SEHNR, CDR2 FQNEAQ (reference sequence). There are 15 residues in the CDR3.

At least ten counts were recorded for this clonotype. The rearrangement links TRBV6-1 to TRBJ1-2; perhaps TRBD1 as D (6 bases). V was clipped by 1 base and J by 6 bases, with 9 bases between them. Germline lookup yields CDR1 MNHNS and CDR2 SASEGT. The CDR3 has 13 amino acids. CDR3 sequence: CASSEGGANGYTF. The CDR3 nucleotides read TGTGCCAGCAGTGAAGGGGGGGCTAATGGCTACACCTTC.

This clonotype came up many times. The chain has TRBV6-5 and TRBJ1-6, with D unclear. The germline gives CDR1 MNHEY, CDR2 SVGAGI. The V and J ends lost 6 bases and 0 bases respectively, with 6 bases between them. This CDR3 spans 14 amino acids. CDR3 bases: TGTGCCAGCAGAACTAGCTCCTATAATTCACCCCTCCACTTT. Translation gives CASRTSSYNSPLHF.

In its sample, this clonotype was seen many times. V usage is TRBV4-3 and J usage is TRBJ1-4; the D gene is possibly TRBD1 (5 bases). V gave up 1 base and J gave up 5 bases, with 8 bases separating them. The CDR3 has 14 amino acids. The germline gives CDR1 LGHNA, CDR2 YSLEER. CDR3 protein: CASSQGTRNEKLFF. The DNA of the CDR3 is TGCGCCAGCAGCCAAGGGACACGGAATGAAAAACTGTTTTTT.

The chain couples TRBV19 to TRBJ1-3; 9 positions agree with TRBD1. This CDR3 is built from 14 residues. The trim removed 6 bases at V and 8 bases at J, leaving 8 bases unmatched. Germline V gives CDR1 LNHDA, CDR2 SQIVND (reference sequence). The CDR3, as DNA: TGTGCCAGTAGCAGGACAGGGGATGGCTACACCATATATTTT. Its translation is CASSRTGDGYTIYF.

This clonotype was observed at least ten times. The chain is built from TRBV20-1 and TRBJ2-1; TRBD2 matches at 8 bases. V dropped 8 bases and J dropped 10; count of bases not matched to a gene: 10. The CDR3 sequence is 12 residues long. Looked up from germline, CDR1 is DFQATT and CDR2 is SNEGSKA (reference sequence). DNA for the CDR3: TGCAGTCCGTCGGGGGGGGTCATCGAGCAGTTCTTC. It is translated as CSPSGGVIEQFF.

In its sample, this clonotype was seen once. The rearrangement joins TRBV7-3 to TRBJ2-5; 12 bases align to TRBD2. The CDR3 sequence is 18 residues long. CDR1 is SGHTA, CDR2 FQGTGA, per germline. V gave up 5 bases and J gave up 2 bases; unmatched junction bases: 12. CDR3 coding DNA: TGTGCCAGCAGCCTCAGGCTAGCGGGAGGGAAGGCGCAAGAGACCCAGTACTTC. It is translated as CASSLRLAGGKAQETQYF.

This clonotype has a handful of counts. The chain couples TRBV5-8 to TRBJ1-2, with D possibly being TRBD1 (6 bases). Trimming cost V 1 base and J 2 bases, with 12 bases left between them. Germline CDR1 SGHTS, CDR2 YDEGEE. The CDR3 spans 15 residues. The CDR3 nucleotides read TGTGCCAGCAGCTTGAACAGGGCGATAAACTATGGCTACACCTTC. This sequence encodes CASSLNRAINYGYTF.

At least ten counts were recorded for this clonotype. The gene calls are TRBV29-1 and TRBJ2-5; no definite D call. The germline V gene has CDR1 SQVTM and CDR2 ANQGSEA. The length of the CDR3 is 12 residues. V lost 3 bases and J 4 bases, leaving 9 bases between the germline ends. The CDR3: CSVEAPGETQYF. The CDR3 DNA follows: TGCAGCGTTGAGGCCCCAGGAGAGACCCAGTACTTC.

At least ten counts were recorded for this clonotype. The chain joins TRBV7-2 to TRBJ2-5; 10 bases line up with TRBD1. The CDR3 consists of 15 residues. J gave up 6 bases and V 6 bases, and 10 bases lay outside the gene matches. Germline V CDR1 and CDR2: SGHTA, FQGNSA. CDR3 DNA sequence: TGTGCCAGCAGTACAACGACAGGGGGCGCGAAGACCCAGTACTTC. Protein: CASSTTTGGAKTQYF.

Regarding this clonotype: A much larger clone differs by one base, so this may be a read error. The chain links TRBV7-9 to TRBJ2-1, with TRBD2 matching over 10 bases. There are 15 residues in the CDR3. Germline V gives CDR1 SEHNR, CDR2 FQNEAQ (reference sequence). The CDR3 loop is CASSWLAGDYNEQLF. In DNA form, the CDR3 reads TGTGCCAGCAGTTGGCTAGCGGGGGACTACAATGAGCAGCTCTTC.

A word on this clonotype: A much larger clone lies a single base off, so this may be a read error. The CDR3 coding sequence is TGTGCCACCGTCCAGGGGGCAGGGGGCGACGGCTACACCTTC. Translated, it gives CATVQGAGGDGYTF. The rearrangement joins TRBV6-5 to TRBJ1-2; TRBD1 agrees at 8 bases. V was pared by 10 bases and J by 8 bases, with 15 bases of the junction left unmatched. CDR3 length equals 14 residues. Germline CDR1 reads MNHEY; CDR2 reads SVGAGI.

This clonotype was counted between two and nine times. This could be a read error, since a much larger clone is one nucleotide away. This sequence joins TRBV20-1 and TRBJ2-3; D may be TRBD2 (5 bases). This CDR3 spans 12 amino acids. The V gene's germline CDR1 is DFQATT and CDR2 SNEGSKA (reference sequence). The CDR3 here is CSERAGTDTPYF. CDR3 DNA: TGCAGTGAAAGGGCGGGCACAGATACGCCGTATTTT.